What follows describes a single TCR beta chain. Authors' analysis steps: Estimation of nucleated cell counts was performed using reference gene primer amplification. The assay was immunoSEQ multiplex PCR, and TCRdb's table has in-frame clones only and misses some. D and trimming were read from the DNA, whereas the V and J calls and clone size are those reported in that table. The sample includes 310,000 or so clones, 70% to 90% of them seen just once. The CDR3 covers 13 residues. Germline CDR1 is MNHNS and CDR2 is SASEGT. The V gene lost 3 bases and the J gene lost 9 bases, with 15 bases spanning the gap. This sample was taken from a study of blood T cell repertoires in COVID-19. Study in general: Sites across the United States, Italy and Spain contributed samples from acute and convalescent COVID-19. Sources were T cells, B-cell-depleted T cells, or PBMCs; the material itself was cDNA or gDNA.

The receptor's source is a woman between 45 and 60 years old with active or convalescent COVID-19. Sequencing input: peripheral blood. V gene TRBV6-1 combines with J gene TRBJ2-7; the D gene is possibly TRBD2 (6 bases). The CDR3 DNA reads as TGTGCCAGCAGTGAGGGGACTCAAACTGTGCAGTACTTC. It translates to CASSEGTQTVQYF.